This entry lists 15 T cell receptor beta chains sequenced from one sample in a study of metastatic and nonmetastatic thyroid tumors. With MiXCR, TCRdb called clones anew from the PCR reads. The sample has 30,000 to 40,000 clones; approximately 19% are singletons. No patient received treatment before thyroid surgery. The sample was blood. These receptors were obtained from a female donor with papillary thyroid cancer or a benign thyroid nodule (not recorded which). Some clones in this sample may be carry-over from other donors' samples.

This clone was counted at least ten times. The V call is TRBV27, the J call TRBJ1-6; D call uncertain. The CDR3 contains 15 residues. V lost 5 bases and J lost 7, with 15 bases in between. Germline CDR1 and CDR2: MNHEY and SMNVEV (reference sequence). Written as DNA, the CDR3 is TGTGCCAGCAGTCGGCGGTTGAGGCTAAATTCACCCCTCCACTTT. Amino acids: CASSRRLRLNSPLHF.

There are a few counts of this clone. The chain links TRBV28 to TRBJ2-7; 12 bases match TRBD2. The CDR3 contains 19 residues. With V trimmed by 6 bases and J by 3 bases, 18 bases remained unmatched. Germline-derived CDR1 and CDR2 are MDHEN and SYDVKM. The CDR3 spells CASRQPSGTSGPSYYEQYF. The CDR3 region has the DNA TGTGCCAGCAGACAACCCTCCGGGACTAGCGGGCCCTCCTACTACGAGCAGTACTTC.

This clone was recorded at least ten times. The chain couples TRBV19 to TRBJ1-1, with 7 bases fitting TRBD1. V lost 6 bases to trimming and J lost 2 bases; unmatched junction nucleotides: 6. CDR1 is LNHDA and CDR2 is SQIVND in the germline V gene (reference sequence). This CDR3 spans 14 amino acids. The CDR3 DNA sequence: TGTGCCAGTAGGACGACAGGGTCCAACACTGAAGCTTTCTTT. Translation: CASRTTGSNTEAFF. Variable domain in full (rest from reference TRBV19 and TRBJ1-1): DGGITQSPKYLFRKEGQNVTLSCEQNLNHDAMYWYRQDPGQGLRLIYYSQIVNDFQKGDIAEGYSVSREKKESFPLTVTSAQKNPTAFYLCASRTTGSNTEAFFGQGTRLTVV.

This clone was seen many times. With a much larger clone just one base away, this may be a read error. This sample also contains other DNA sequences that code for the same CDR3. The rearrangement links TRBV28 to TRBJ1-2; D unresolved. Germline V CDR1 and CDR2: MDHEN, SYDVKM. V lost 2 bases, J lost 6 bases, and 16 bases lay in between. There are 15 residues in the CDR3. CDR3 in amino acids: CASSLKGRPQHGYTF. For the CDR3, the DNA is TGTGCCAGCAGTTTAAAAGGGCGGCCACAACATGGCTACACCTTC.

This clone was seen ten or more times. One end of the junction does not line up with germline, which may come from a read error. The sample has other DNA sequences that encode this CDR3 too. This chain joins TRBV5-1 and TRBJ2-5, with TRBD1 matching 8 bases. The CDR3 contains 14 residues. Looked up from germline, CDR1 is SGHRS and CDR2 is YFSETQ. The CDR3 DNA is TGCGCCAGCAGCGGGACAGGTTATCAAGAGACCCAGTACTTT. The encoded protein is CASSGTGYQETQYF.

This clone was seen repeatedly, ten times or more. V usage is TRBV7-9 and J usage is TRBJ1-5; no clear D. Trimming took off 1 base at V and 6 bases at J, with 7 bases between the two ends. CDR3 length: 13 residues. CDR1 and CDR2 from the germline V gene are SEHNR and FQNEAQ (reference sequence). The CDR3 nucleotides are TGTGCCAGCAGCTTAGACGGATCTCAGCCCCAGCATTTT. Amino acid sequence: CASSLDGSQPQHF.

This clone was observed a single time. CDR3 bases: TGTGCCAGCAGCCAACGAACAGGGGGGCAGCCCCAGCATTTT. It is translated as CASSQRTGGQPQHF. This sequence joins TRBV3-1 and TRBJ1-5, with TRBD1 matching over 8 bases. This CDR3 has 14 residues. With 2 bases clipped from V and 7 bases from J, the junction kept 4 bases outside the gene matches. The germline V gene has CDR1 LGHDT and CDR2 YNNKEL (reference sequence).

This clone was seen at least ten times. The chain employs TRBV5-1 and TRBJ2-5, with 8 nucleotides matching TRBD1. Germline trimming cut 4 bases from V and 4 bases from J; bases unmatched to any gene: 3. Germline lookup yields CDR1 SGHRS and CDR2 YFSETQ. This CDR3 comprises 13 residues. The CDR3 loop reads CASSPGQVETQYF. Written as DNA, the CDR3 is TGCGCCAGCAGCCCGGGACAGGTAGAGACCCAGTACTTC.

This clone was seen only a few times. The V call is TRBV6-1, the J call TRBJ2-3; TRBD2 agrees at 12 bases. V shed 6 bases, J shed 6 bases, and the junction held 7 bases outside the gene matches. Germline V gene sequence: CDR1 MNHNS, CDR2 SASEGT. The CDR3 has 15 residues. The CDR3 DNA sequence: TGTGCCAGCAGCGACCTAGCGGGAGGGCCGGATACGCAGTATTTT. This gives the protein CASSDLAGGPDTQYF.

This clone was counted a few times. Here the CDR3 omits its conserved ending phenylalanine or tryptophan, so a read error is the likely source. This sequence joins TRBV6-9 and TRBJ2-7, with TRBD2 matching 9 bases. Per the germline V gene, CDR1 is MNHGY and CDR2 is SVAAGI. CDR3 size: 14 residues. The CDR3 sequence is CASSQGLATYEQYL. In nucleotides, the CDR3 is TGCGCCAGCAGCCAGGGACTAGCAACCTACGAGCAGTACTTA.

This clone was found many times. CDR3 coding DNA: TGCGCCAGCAGCTTGGGGCAGGCCCAAGAGACCCAGTACTTC. Amino acids: CASSLGQAQETQYF. This chain links TRBV5-1 with TRBJ2-5; D is uncertain. Germline loops: CDR1 SGHRS, CDR2 YFSETQ. This CDR3 region has 14 residues. The V gene lost 0 bases and the J gene lost 1 base, with 7 bases spanning the gap.

This clone was counted ten times or more. V usage is TRBV10-3 and J usage is TRBJ2-7, with 11 bases that match TRBD1. The CDR3 runs 15 residues. Germline trimming cut 10 bases from V and 5 bases from J; bases unmatched to any gene: 13. Germline V lookup: CDR1 ENHRY, CDR2 SYGVKD. In DNA form, the CDR3 reads TGTGCCACACTTTCCGGACAGGGGGCATCGGACGAGCAGTACTTC. It codes for CATLSGQGASDEQYF.

This clone has a count of ten or more. CDR3 sequence reads: CASTQRGLAGGPGETQYF. The CDR3 region has the DNA TGTGCCAGCACCCAACGGGGTCTAGCGGGAGGGCCAGGAGAGACCCAGTACTTC. The rearrangement links TRBV6-4 to TRBJ2-5, with 12 bases aligning to TRBD2. CDR3 length: 18 amino acids. Germline CDR1 and CDR2: MRHNA and SNTAGT. With V trimmed by 7 bases and J by 4 bases, 16 bases remained unmatched.

The sample holds many counts of this clone. The rearrangement joins TRBV28 to TRBJ1-3, with a possible D match to TRBD1 (6 bases). Trimming took 7 bases from V and 3 from J, leaving 22 bases between them. This CDR3 has 17 residues. Per the germline V gene, CDR1 is MDHEN and CDR2 is SYDVKM. CDR3 in DNA: TGTGCCAGCAAGGGAATGGCTCAGCGCAGGGGTGGAAACACCATATATTTT. Its translation: CASKGMAQRRGGNTIYF.

This clone was counted at least ten times. This chain uses TRBV27 with TRBJ2-3; maybe TRBD2 (6 bases). V lost 5 bases to trimming and J lost 5 bases, with 17 bases between them. CDR3 length equals 15 residues. Germline V gene sequence: CDR1 MNHEY, CDR2 SMNVEV (reference sequence). CDR3 nucleotide sequence: TGTGCCAGCAGTCCGGGAGTGGCTTTTGTAGATACGCAGTATTTT. Amino acid sequence: CASSPGVAFVDTQYF.